This record covers a single T cell receptor (beta chain). Combining a sample-barcoded 5' primer with a J-beta primer mix, a second PCR ran for roughly 6 to 12 cycles. In TCRdb, the 5' RACE reads were re-called with MiXCR into one record per CDR3 protein. The table shows roughly 800,000 distinct CDR3 sequences, with 55% to 75% occurring only once. The sample belongs to a study of blood T cells in healthy people across ages. The CDR3 spans 13 residues. Trimming pared 5 bases from V and 9 bases from J, leaving 14 bases between. Germline-derived CDR1 and CDR2 are SGHAT and FQNNGV. This sequence originates from a man aged 30 to 45 in good health. Sequences were obtained from blood. The chain links TRBV11-2 to TRBJ2-1; D gene uncertain. The CDR3 DNA is TGTGCCAGCAGCGTAGCCTACTTTAGTGAGCAGTTCTTC. Protein: CASSVAYFSEQFF.